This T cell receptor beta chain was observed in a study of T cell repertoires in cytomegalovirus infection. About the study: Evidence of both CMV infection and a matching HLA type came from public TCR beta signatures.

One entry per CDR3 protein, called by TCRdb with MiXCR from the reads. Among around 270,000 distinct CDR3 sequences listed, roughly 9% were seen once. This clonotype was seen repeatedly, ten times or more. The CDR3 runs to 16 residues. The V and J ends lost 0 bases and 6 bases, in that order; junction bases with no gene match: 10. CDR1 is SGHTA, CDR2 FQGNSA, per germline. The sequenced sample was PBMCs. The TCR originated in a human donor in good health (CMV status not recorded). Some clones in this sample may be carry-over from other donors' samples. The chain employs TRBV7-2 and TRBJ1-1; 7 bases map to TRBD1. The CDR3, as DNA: TGTGCCAGCAGCTTAGCGCCGGGACAGCAATACCCTGAAGCTTTCTTT. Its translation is CASSLAPGQQYPEAFF.